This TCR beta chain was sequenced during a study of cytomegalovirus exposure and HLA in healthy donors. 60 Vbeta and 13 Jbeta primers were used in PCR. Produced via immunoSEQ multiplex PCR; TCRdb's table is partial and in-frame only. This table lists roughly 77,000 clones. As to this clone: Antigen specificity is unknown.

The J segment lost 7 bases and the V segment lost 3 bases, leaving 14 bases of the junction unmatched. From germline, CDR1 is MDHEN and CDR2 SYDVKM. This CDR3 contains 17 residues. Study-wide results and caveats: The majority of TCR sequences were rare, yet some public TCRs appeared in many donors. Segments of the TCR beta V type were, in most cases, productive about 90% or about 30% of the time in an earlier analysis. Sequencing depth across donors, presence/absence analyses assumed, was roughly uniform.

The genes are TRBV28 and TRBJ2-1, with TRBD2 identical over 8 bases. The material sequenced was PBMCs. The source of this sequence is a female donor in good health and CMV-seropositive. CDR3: CASSLWGSGTSQNEQFF. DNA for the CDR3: TGTGCCAGCAGTTTGTGGGGTAGCGGGACAAGTCAGAATGAGCAGTTCTTC.